This T cell receptor beta chain emerged from a study of cytomegalovirus exposure and HLA in healthy donors. Study context: About 79% of 398 genotyped donors fell in the Caucasian-associated ancestry cluster.

J was trimmed by 3 bases and V by 6 bases; bases with no gene match: 4. Germline V gene data show CDR1 as MNHNS and CDR2 as SASEGT. The CDR3 length is 13 residues. Concerning this clone itself: Its antigen is still unknown.

Both 60 Vbeta primers and 13 Jbeta primers went into the PCR. Using immunoSEQ multiplex PCR, the repertoire was profiled, and TCRdb retains in-frame clones only, with some absent. The data hold about 120,000 clones, with about 80% observed a single time. General observations from the study: Among the sequence variants, a highly shared cluster was likely an artifact of sequencing. A later analysis linked 16,951 TCR beta sequences to HLA alleles at 0.05 false discovery rate.

Sequencing was performed on PBMCs. The chain is built from TRBV6-1 and TRBJ2-7; TRBD1 matches at 8 bases. This TCR derives from a female donor in good health and CMV-seronegative. CDR3 in amino acids: CASSTDRGYEQYF. The CDR3 DNA follows: TGTGCCAGCAGCACCGACAGGGGCTACGAGCAGTACTTC.